This T cell receptor beta chain was sequenced during a study of early T cells in non-severe SARS-CoV-2 infection. Study overall: Chains stayed unpaired after sequencing of bulk RNA from unsorted whole blood.

TCRdb ran MiXCR on the 5' RACE reads and lists one entry per CDR3 protein. The sample carries 60,000 to 80,000 distinct CDR3 sequences, 10% to 15% recorded once. The TCR was taken from an adult who was a healthcare worker with PCR-confirmed SARS-CoV-2 infection or an uninfected control (not recorded which). The sequencing sample was made of whole blood.

CDR3 DNA sequence: TGCAGTGCTCCGAGCTCCTACAATGAGCAGTTCTTC. Translated: CSAPSSYNEQFF. The chain has TRBV20-1 and TRBJ2-1; D unclear. The CDR3 covers 12 residues. The V end lost 5 bases, the J end lost 0 bases, and 5 bases lay between the germline ends. Germline loops: CDR1 DFQATT, CDR2 SNEGSKA (reference sequence).